The 13 T cell receptor beta chains below come from one sample, sequenced in a study of shared clonotypes between healthy human individuals (dated by TCRdb to 2020 to 2022). Libraries were made using the immunoSEQ multiplex PCR assay. Not all clones reach the TCRdb copy of this immuneACCESS table, which keeps in-frame sequences only. Checked studies attribute under half of the gap to unresolved V genes and leave the rest unexplained. This sample holds about 770,000 clones; approximately 72% were observed only once. Approximately 1.8% of the sample goes to the ten largest clones. The sequenced sample consisted of memory CD4+ T cells sorted from blood. What the cell subset or site label conveys for this sample: CD45RA-negative fraction. These receptors all stem from a young woman in good health.

The chain is built from TRBV11-3 and TRBJ2-2, with D uncertain. This CDR3 region has 12 residues. V was clipped by 0 bases and J by 7 bases, with 3 bases between them. In germline, CDR1 is SGHNT, CDR2 YENEEA. The CDR3 region is CASSLEDGELFF. In DNA, the CDR3 is TGTGCCAGCAGCTTAGAAGACGGGGAGCTGTTTTTT.

The chain is built from TRBV19 and TRBJ2-7; the D gene is possibly TRBD1 (5 bases). The V gene's germline CDR1 is LNHDA and CDR2 SQIVND (reference sequence). The CDR3 has 15 residues. Trimming removed 3 bases from V and 3 bases from J, with 15 bases in between. The CDR3 region has the DNA TGTGCCAGTAGTATCCCAGGGCTGGCTATCTACGAGCAGTACTTC. Its protein product is CASSIPGLAIYEQYF.

V gene TRBV28 combines with J gene TRBJ2-1; D is ambiguous. Germline CDR1 reads MDHEN; CDR2 reads SYDVKM. The CDR3 has 14 amino acids. V lost 10 bases, J lost 2 bases, and 15 bases lay in between. The CDR3 loop is CATSGRRPYNEQFF. The CDR3 DNA follows: TGTGCCACCTCTGGAAGACGCCCCTACAATGAGCAGTTCTTC.

The J gene is TRBJ2-7, the V gene TRBV19; 11 positions agree with TRBD2. The CDR3 contains 15 residues. Trimming removed 6 bases from V and 1 base from J; junction bases left unmatched: 5. Germline CDR1 LNHDA, CDR2 SQIVND (reference sequence). This chain's CDR3 is CASRPGLAESYEQYF. CDR3 bases: TGTGCCAGTAGACCGGGACTAGCGGAATCCTACGAGCAGTACTTC.

V usage is TRBV9 and J usage is TRBJ1-2; D perhaps matches TRBD1 (5 bases). CDR1 is SGDLS, CDR2 YYNGEE, per germline. V lost 0 bases and J lost 0, with 18 bases in between. This CDR3 has 18 residues. The CDR3 DNA sequence: TGTGCCAGCAGCGTAGCTACTGATGGACACCTCACTAACTATGGCTACACCTTC. This gives the protein CASSVATDGHLTNYGYTF.

As to this clone: Different DNA sequences within this sample yield the same CDR3. The J gene is TRBJ2-1, the V gene TRBV27, with 10 bases lining up with TRBD2. Germline V CDR1 and CDR2: MNHEY, SMNVEV (reference sequence). The CDR3 is 15 residues long. The trim removed 4 bases at V and 4 bases at J, leaving 4 bases unmatched. This chain's CDR3 is CASSSLAGVYNEQFF. The CDR3 DNA reads TGTGCCAGCAGTTCCCTAGCGGGAGTTTACAATGAGCAGTTCTTC.

This clone was detected a few times. The chain employs TRBV7-9 and TRBJ1-1, with D uncertain. The germline V gene encodes CDR1 SEHNR and CDR2 FQNEAQ (reference sequence). CDR3 length: 13 amino acids. Trimming removed 2 bases from V and 4 bases from J, with 8 bases in between. CDR3 protein: CASSLRLLTEAFF. The CDR3 DNA is TGTGCCAGCAGCTTACGGCTGCTCACTGAAGCTTTCTTT. The whole variable domain, remainder taken from reference TRBV7-9 and TRBJ1-1, is DTGVSQNPRHKITKRGQNVTFRCDPISEHNRLYWYRQTLGQGPEFLTYFQNEAQLEKSRLLSDRFSAERPKGSFSTLEIQRTEQGDSAMYLCASSLRLLTEAFFGQGTRLTVV.

With regard to this clone: This sequence may be a read error, since a much larger clone differs from it by one base. The sample contains more than one DNA sequence encoding this CDR3. J is TRBJ2-3 and V is TRBV28; D unclear. This CDR3 is 11 amino acids long. V dropped 5 bases and J dropped 3 bases, with 3 bases sitting between them. Germline V CDR1 and CDR2: MDHEN, SYDVKM. The chain's CDR3 is CASSITDTQYF. The CDR3 nucleotides read TGTGCCAGCAGTATTACAGATACGCAGTATTTT.

The V gene is TRBV7-2, the J gene TRBJ2-7; 8 bases line up with TRBD1. Germline CDR1 reads SGHTA; CDR2 reads FQGNSA. The CDR3 sequence is 15 residues long. The ends lost 4 bases at V and 3 bases at J; junction bases unmatched: 8. CDR3: CASSYSGTGVYEQYF. The DNA of the CDR3 is TGTGCCAGCAGCTATTCTGGGACAGGAGTCTACGAGCAGTACTTC.

This rearrangement joins TRBV11-2 to TRBJ2-3, with D possibly TRBD1 on 6 matching bases. There are 17 residues in the CDR3. V was pared by 5 bases and J by 1 base, with 19 bases between. The germline V gene has CDR1 SGHAT and CDR2 FQNNGV. Here the CDR3 reads CASSPGNREIGTDTQYF. The CDR3 DNA follows: TGTGCCAGCAGCCCCGGAAACAGGGAAATAGGCACAGATACGCAGTATTTT.

This clone was seen a single time. The chain couples TRBV14 to TRBJ2-1; D gene uncertain. The V end was cut by 5 bases, the J end by 9 bases, with 11 bases between. CDR1 SGHDN and CDR2 FVKESK come from the germline V gene. The CDR3 loop spans 12 amino acids. DNA for the CDR3: TGTGCCAGCAGCTCACTTAGGAGTGAGCAGTTCTTC. Translated, it gives CASSSLRSEQFF.

This clone was recorded only once. The rearrangement joins TRBV10-3 to TRBJ2-7; the D gene could be TRBD1 or TRBD2 (5 bases each). The ends were cut back, 5 bases at V and 1 base at J, with 15 bases in the middle. Germline V gene lookup returns CDR1 ENHRY and CDR2 SYGVKD. The CDR3 length is 15 residues. The CDR3 protein is CAISSGLGGSYEQYF. CDR3 nucleotides: TGTGCCATCAGTTCAGGGCTTGGGGGATCCTACGAGCAGTACTTC.

This chain's CDR3 is CASSATRTGGGEAFF. In nucleotides, the CDR3 is TGTGCCAGCAGTGCCACCCGGACAGGCGGTGGTGAAGCTTTCTTT. This chain uses TRBV2 with TRBJ1-1; 7 bases match TRBD1. V gave up 4 bases and J gave up 7 bases; unmatched junction bases: 12. The CDR3 has 15 amino acids. CDR1 SNHLY and CDR2 FYNNEI come from the germline V gene.